This TCR beta chain was sequenced during a study of blood T cell repertoires in COVID-19. On the study more broadly: Some COVID-19 samples were acute and others convalescent; all came from the United States, Italy and Spain. The cDNA or gDNA used as material had been derived from T cells, B-cell-depleted T cells, or PBMCs.

Methods used by the authors: How many nucleated cells were present was estimated from reference gene primer amplification. Using immunoSEQ multiplex PCR, the repertoire was profiled, and TCRdb retains in-frame clones only, with some absent. V and J calls plus clone size are reproduced from that table; the DNA served to infer D and trimming. The table shows around 150,000 clones, with over 60% occurring only once. This clone turned up a few times. The germline V gene has CDR1 SGHTA and CDR2 FQGTGA. The CDR3 loop spans 16 amino acids. The junction had 7 bases not matched to a gene; V was cut back by 5 bases and J by 0 bases.

This chain uses TRBV7-3 with TRBJ2-1, with 7 bases identical to TRBD1. This clonotype was obtained from a woman of 80 years or more with active or convalescent COVID-19. Input material: peripheral blood. The CDR3 region is CASSPRQGISYNEQFF. The CDR3 coding sequence is TGTGCCAGCAGCCCCAGACAGGGAATCTCCTACAATGAGCAGTTCTTC.